This T cell receptor (beta chain) is drawn from a study of regulatory T cells in long-lasting Graves disease. This clonotype has just a few counts. The sample's time point: newly diagnosed GD, antithyroid drugs for less than 3 months. Isolated PBMC RNA provided the starting material for the TCR library. Germline CDR1 is LNHNV and CDR2 is YYDKDF (reference sequence). The CDR3 is 15 residues long. Losses at the gene ends were 5 bases for V and 5 bases for J; bases not matched to a gene: 8. According to the study, TCR beta libraries were built with iRepertoire HTBI primers and CDR3-region Arm-PCR. MiXCR, run by TCRdb on the multiplex PCR reads, gives a single entry per CDR3 protein. The repertoire holds roughly 420,000 distinct CDR3 sequences, with roughly 15% as singletons. The same sample was also studied in work on T cells in Graves' hyperthyroidism and ophthalmopathy.

The receptor was isolated from a woman in her fifties or sixties with Graves disease. The rearrangement uses TRBV15 and TRBJ2-1, with 8 bases aligning to TRBD2. This sample comprised peripheral blood mononuclear cells (PBMCs), obtained at new diagnosis, from a patient treated with antithyroid drugs. The CDR3 region is CATSGEREQHNEQFF. The CDR3 DNA reads as TGTGCCACCAGCGGGGAGCGGGAGCAACACAATGAGCAGTTCTTC.